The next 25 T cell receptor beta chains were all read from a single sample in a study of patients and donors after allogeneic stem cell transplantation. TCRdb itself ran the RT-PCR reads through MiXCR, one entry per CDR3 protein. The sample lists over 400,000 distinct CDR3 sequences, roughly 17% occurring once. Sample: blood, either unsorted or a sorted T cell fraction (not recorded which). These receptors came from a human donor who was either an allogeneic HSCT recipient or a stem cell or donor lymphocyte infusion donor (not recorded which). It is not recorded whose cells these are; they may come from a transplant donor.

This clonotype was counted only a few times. CDR3: CASSLDSPYFTDTQYF. In DNA form, the CDR3 reads TGTGCCAGCAGCCTGGACTCCCCGTACTTCACAGATACGCAGTATTTT. The rearrangement joins TRBV13 to TRBJ2-3, with D perhaps matching TRBD2 (5 bases). The V and J ends lost 5 bases and 2 bases respectively, with 17 bases between them. Germline CDR1 PRHDT, CDR2 FYEKMQ (reference sequence). The CDR3 is 16 residues long. Together with reference TRBV13 and TRBJ2-3, the CDR3 gives the full variable domain: AAGVIQSPRHLIKEKRETATLKCYPIPRHDTVYWYQQGPGQDPQFLISFYEKMQSDKGSIPDRFSAQQFSDYHSELNMSSLELGDSALYFCASSLDSPYFTDTQYFGPGTRLTVL.

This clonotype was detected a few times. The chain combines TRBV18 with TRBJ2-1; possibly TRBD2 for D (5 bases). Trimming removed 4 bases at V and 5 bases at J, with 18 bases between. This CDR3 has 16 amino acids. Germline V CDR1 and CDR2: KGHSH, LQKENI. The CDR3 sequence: CASSRGVASSHNEQFF. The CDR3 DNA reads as TGTGCCAGCTCACGTGGGGTAGCGAGTTCCCACAATGAGCAGTTCTTC. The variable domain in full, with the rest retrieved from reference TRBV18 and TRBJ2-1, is NAGVMQNPRHLVRRRGQEARLRCSPMKGHSHVYWYRQLPEEGLKFMVYLQKENIIDESGMPKERFSAEFPKEGPSILRIQQVVRGDSAAYFCASSRGVASSHNEQFFGPGTRLTVL.

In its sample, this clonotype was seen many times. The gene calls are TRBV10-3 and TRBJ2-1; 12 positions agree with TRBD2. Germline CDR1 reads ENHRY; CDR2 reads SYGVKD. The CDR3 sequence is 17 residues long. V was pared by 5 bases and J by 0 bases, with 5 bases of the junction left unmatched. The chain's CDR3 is CAISKTSGSLSYNEQFF. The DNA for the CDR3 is TGTGCCATCAGTAAGACTAGCGGGAGCCTCTCCTACAATGAGCAGTTCTTC.

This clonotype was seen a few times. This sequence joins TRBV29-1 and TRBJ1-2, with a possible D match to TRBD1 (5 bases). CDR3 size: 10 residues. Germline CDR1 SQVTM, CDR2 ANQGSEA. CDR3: CSTKGYGYTF. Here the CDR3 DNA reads TGCAGTACTAAGGGGTATGGCTACACCTTC.

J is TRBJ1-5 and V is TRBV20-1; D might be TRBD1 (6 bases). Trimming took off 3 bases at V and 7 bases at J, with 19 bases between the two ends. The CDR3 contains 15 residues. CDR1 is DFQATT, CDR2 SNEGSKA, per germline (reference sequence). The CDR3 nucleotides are TGCAGTGCTAGCTCGCCCGGGGGGCTTGGGCAGCCCCAGCATTTT. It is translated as CSASSPGGLGQPQHF.

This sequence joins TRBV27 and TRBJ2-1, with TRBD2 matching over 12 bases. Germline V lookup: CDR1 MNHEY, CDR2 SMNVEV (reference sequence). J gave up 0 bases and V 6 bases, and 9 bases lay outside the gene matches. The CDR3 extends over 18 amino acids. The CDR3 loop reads CASRAWTSGEGSYNEQFF. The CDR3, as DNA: TGTGCCAGCAGAGCCTGGACTAGCGGGGAGGGCTCCTACAATGAGCAGTTCTTC.

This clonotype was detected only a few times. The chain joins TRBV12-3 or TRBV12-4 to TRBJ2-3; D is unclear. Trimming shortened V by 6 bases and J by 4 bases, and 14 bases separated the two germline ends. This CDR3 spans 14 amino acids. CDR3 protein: CASSHAPKPDTQYF. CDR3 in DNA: TGTGCCAGCAGCCATGCCCCAAAACCAGATACGCAGTATTTT.

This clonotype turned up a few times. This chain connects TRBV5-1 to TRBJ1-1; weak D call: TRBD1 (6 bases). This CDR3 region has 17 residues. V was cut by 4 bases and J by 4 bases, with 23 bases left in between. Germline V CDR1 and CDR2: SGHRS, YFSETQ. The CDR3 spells CASSAESAGGVGTEAFF. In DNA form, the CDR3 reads TGCGCCAGCAGCGCCGAATCAGCGGGGGGCGTCGGCACTGAAGCTTTCTTT.

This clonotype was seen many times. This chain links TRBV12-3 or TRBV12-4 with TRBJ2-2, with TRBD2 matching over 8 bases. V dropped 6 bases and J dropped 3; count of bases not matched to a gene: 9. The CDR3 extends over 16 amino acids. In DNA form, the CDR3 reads TGTGCCAGCAGCCCGGGGCGGGGGGCCCACACCGGGGAGCTGTTTTTT. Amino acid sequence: CASSPGRGAHTGELFF.

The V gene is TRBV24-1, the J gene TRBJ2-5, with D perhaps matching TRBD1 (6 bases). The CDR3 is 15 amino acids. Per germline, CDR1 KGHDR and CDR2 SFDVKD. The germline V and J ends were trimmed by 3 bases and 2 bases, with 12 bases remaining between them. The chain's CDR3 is CATSDNNRVQETQYF. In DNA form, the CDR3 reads TGTGCCACCAGTGATAATAACAGGGTTCAAGAGACCCAGTACTTC.

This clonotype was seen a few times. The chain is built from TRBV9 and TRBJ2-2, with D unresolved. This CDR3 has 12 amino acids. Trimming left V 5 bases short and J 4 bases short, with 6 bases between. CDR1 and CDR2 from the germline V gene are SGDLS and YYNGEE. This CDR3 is CASRRGTGELFF. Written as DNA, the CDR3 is TGTGCCAGCAGAAGAGGCACCGGGGAGCTGTTTTTT.

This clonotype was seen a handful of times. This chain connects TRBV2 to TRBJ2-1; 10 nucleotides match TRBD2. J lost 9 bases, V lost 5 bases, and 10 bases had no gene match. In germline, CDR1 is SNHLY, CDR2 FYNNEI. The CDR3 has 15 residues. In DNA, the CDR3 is TGTGCCAGCAGTTGGGAGGCTAGCGGGAGCGGTGAGCAGTTCTTC. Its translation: CASSWEASGSGEQFF.

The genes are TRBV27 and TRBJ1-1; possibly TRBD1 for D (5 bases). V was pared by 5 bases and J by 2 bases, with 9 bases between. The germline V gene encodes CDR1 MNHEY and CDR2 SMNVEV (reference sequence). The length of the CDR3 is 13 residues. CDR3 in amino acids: CASSNTGNTEAFF. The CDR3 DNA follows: TGTGCCAGCAGTAACACAGGTAACACTGAAGCTTTCTTT.

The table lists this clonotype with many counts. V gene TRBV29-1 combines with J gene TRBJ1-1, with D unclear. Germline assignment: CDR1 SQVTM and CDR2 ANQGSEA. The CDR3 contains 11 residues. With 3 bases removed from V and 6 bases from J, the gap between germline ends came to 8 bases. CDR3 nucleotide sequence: TGCAGCGTTGACTCGCAGGCTGAAGCTTTCTTT. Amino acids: CSVDSQAEAFF. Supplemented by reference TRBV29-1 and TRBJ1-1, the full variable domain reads SAVISQKPSRDICQRGTSLTIQCQVDSQVTMMFWYRQQPGQSLTLIATANQGSEATYESGFVIDKFPISRPNLTFSTLTVSNMSPEDSSIYLCSVDSQAEAFFGQGTRLTVV.

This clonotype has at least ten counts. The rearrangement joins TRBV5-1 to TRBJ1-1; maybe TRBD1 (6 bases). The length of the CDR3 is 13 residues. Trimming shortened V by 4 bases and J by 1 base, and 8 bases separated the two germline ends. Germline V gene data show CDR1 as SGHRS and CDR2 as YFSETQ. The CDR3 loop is CASSETGNTEAFF. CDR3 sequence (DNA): TGCGCCAGCAGCGAGACAGGGAACACTGAAGCTTTCTTT. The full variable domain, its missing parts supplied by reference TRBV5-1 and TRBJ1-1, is KAGVTQTPRYLIKTRGQQVTLSCSPISGHRSVSWYQQTPGQGLQFLFEYFSETQRNKGNFPGRFSGRQFSNSRSEMNVSTLELGDSALYLCASSETGNTEAFFGQGTRLTVV.

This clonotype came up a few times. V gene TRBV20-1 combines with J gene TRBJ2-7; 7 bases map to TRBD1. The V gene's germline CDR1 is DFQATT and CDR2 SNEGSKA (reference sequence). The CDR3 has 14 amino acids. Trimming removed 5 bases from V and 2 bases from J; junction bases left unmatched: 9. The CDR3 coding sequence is TGCAGTGCTTCGAGGGGGCGCGACGCCTACGAGCAGTACTTC. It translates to CSASRGRDAYEQYF.

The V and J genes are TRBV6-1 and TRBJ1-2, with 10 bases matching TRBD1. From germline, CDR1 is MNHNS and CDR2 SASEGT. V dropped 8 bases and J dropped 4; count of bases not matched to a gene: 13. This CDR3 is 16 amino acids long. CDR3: CASLIAPDRGLYGYTF. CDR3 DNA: TGTGCCAGCCTAATAGCCCCAGACAGGGGGCTCTATGGCTACACCTTC.

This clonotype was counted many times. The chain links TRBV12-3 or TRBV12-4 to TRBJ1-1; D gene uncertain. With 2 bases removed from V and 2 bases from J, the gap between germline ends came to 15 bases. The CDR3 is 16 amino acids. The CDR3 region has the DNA TGTGCCAGCAGTTTAAACGGGCTACTCCCCAACACTGAAGCTTTCTTT. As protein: CASSLNGLLPNTEAFF.

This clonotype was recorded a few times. CDR3 bases: TGTGCCAGCACTCCTGGGAGGGGCGAGCAGTACTTC. This gives the protein CASTPGRGEQYF. The V gene is TRBV25-1, the J gene TRBJ2-7; 7 bases fit TRBD2. The V and J ends lost 7 bases and 6 bases, in that order; junction bases with no gene match: 6. This CDR3 has 12 amino acids. The germline V gene has CDR1 MGHDK and CDR2 SYGVNS.

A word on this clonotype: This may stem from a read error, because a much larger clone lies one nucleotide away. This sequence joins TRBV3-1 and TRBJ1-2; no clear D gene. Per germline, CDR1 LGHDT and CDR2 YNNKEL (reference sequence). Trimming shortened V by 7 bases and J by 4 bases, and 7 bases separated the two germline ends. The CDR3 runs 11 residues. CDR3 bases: TGTGCCAGCAAGGGCATCTATGGCTACACCTTC. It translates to CASKGIYGYTF.

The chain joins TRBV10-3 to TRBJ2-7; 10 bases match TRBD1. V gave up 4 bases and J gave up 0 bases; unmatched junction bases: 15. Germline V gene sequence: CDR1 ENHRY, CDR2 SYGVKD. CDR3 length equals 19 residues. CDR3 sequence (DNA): TGTGCCATCAGTGCAAGGGGACAGGGGAACGGTGACGGCTCCTACGAGCAGTACTTC. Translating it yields CAISARGQGNGDGSYEQYF.

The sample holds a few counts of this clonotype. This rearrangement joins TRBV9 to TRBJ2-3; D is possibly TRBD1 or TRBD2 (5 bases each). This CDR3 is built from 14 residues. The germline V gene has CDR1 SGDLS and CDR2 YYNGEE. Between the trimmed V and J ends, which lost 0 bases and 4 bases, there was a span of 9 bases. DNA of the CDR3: TGTGCCAGCAGCGTAGGGGGGACCCCAGATACGCAGTATTTT. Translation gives CASSVGGTPDTQYF.

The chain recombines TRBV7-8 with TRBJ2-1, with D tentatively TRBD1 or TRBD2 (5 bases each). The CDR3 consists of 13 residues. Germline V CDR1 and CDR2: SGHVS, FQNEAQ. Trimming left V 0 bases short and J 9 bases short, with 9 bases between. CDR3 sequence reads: CASSLAGTTEQFF. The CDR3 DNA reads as TGTGCCAGCAGCTTAGCTGGGACCACTGAGCAGTTCTTC.

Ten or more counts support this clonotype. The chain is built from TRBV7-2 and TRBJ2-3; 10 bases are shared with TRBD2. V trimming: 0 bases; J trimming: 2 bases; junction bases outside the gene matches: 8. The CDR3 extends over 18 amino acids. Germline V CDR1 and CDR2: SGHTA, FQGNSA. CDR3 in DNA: TGTGCCAGCAGCTTAGCGTGGCGAGCGGGGGGGAACACAGATACGCAGTATTTT. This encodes CASSLAWRAGGNTDTQYF.

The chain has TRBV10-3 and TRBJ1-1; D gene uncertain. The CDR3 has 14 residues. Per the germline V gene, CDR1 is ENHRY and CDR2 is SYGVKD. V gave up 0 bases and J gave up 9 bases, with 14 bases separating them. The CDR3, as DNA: TGTGCCATCAGTGAGTCGTTCGGGAAAGGGCAAGCTTTCTTT. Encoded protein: CAISESFGKGQAFF.